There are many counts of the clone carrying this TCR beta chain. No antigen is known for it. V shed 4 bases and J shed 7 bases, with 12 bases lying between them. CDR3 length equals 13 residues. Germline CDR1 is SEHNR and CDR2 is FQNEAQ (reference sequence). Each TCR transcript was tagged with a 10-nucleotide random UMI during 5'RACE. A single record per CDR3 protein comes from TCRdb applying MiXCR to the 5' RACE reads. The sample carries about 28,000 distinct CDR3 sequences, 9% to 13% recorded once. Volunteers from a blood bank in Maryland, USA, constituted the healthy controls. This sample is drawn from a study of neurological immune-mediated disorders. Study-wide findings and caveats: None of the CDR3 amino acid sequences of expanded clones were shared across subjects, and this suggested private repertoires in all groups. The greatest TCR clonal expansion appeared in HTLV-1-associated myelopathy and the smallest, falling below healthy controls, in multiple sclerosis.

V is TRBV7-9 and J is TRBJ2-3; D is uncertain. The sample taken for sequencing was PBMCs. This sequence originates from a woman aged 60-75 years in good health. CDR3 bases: TGTGCCAGCAGCTCCGAGGATCGTTATACGCAGTATTTT. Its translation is CASSSEDRYTQYF.